This T cell receptor (beta chain) derives from a study of graft-versus-host responses after intestinal transplantation. Study-wide context: After anti-thymocyte globulin induction, recipients took tacrolimus and steroids for 3 to 4 years.

Germline V gives CDR1 LNHNV, CDR2 YYDKDF (reference sequence). V was clipped by 1 base and J by 6 bases; unmatched bases: 12. CDR3 length: 16 amino acids. Study observations and caveats: Detected in recipient marrow were GvH clones, some of which were first observed in ileum or blood.

Clones were read by immunoSEQ multiplex PCR, and TCRdb kept only the in-frame ones, dropping some. Of approximately 58,000 clones in the sample, approximately 89% were seen once. Concerning this clone: Its cognate antigen is unknown.

Sequenced material: PBMCs, taken about 120 days after intestinal transplantation. The chain is built from TRBV15 and TRBJ2-7, with 7 bases matching TRBD2. This receptor was obtained from a human patient who received an intestinal transplant, so some T cells may come from the graft donor. CDR3 sequence reads: CATSRAPHGGFSEQYF. The CDR3 region has the DNA TGTGCCACCAGCAGAGCTCCTCACGGGGGGTTCTCCGAGCAGTACTTC.